These 19 T cell receptor beta chains share one sample of origin, sequenced in a study of human T cells and chemical hapten exposure. TCRdb re-called the RACE reads through MiXCR, storing one row per CDR3 protein. Here the sample spans some 400,000 distinct CDR3 sequences, 4.8% being singletons. The time point here: patch test 1, 2 weeks after DPC sensitization. Sample treatment: therapeutic diphenylcyclopropenone sensitization with weekly scalp DPC. The specimen was whole blood, collected in connection with sensitization to the hapten diphenylcyclopropenone (DPC). All receptors come from a woman aged 45 to 65 with alopecia areata. Some clones in this sample may be carry-over from other donors' samples.

This clonotype came up many times. V usage is TRBV20-1 and J usage is TRBJ2-3; 10 nucleotides line up with TRBD2. CDR1 and CDR2 from the germline V gene are DFQATT and SNEGSKA (reference sequence). V lost 0 bases and J lost 6; bases outside the gene matches: 15. This CDR3 has 18 amino acids. This chain's CDR3 is CSARDVGASGRRRDTQYF. The CDR3 bases are TGCAGTGCTAGAGATGTGGGCGCTAGCGGGAGAAGAAGGGATACGCAGTATTTT.

There are many counts of this clonotype. The V and J genes are TRBV7-9 and TRBJ2-1; no reliable D call. The germline V gene encodes CDR1 SEHNR and CDR2 FQNEAQ (reference sequence). The germline V and J ends were trimmed by 6 bases and 4 bases, with 13 bases remaining between them. The length of the CDR3 is 14 residues. CDR3: CASSLLGRYNEQFF. CDR3 in DNA: TGTGCCAGCAGTCTTTTGGGCAGATACAATGAGCAGTTCTTC.

The V gene is TRBV2, the J gene TRBJ2-1; D is perhaps TRBD1 (6 bases). The CDR3 totals 14 residues. V was cut by 5 bases and J by 6 bases, with 14 bases left in between. CDR1 is SNHLY and CDR2 is FYNNEI in the germline V gene. Written as DNA, the CDR3 is TGTGCCAGCAGTAAAGGGGGACCACCCAATGAGCAGTTCTTC. Translating gives CASSKGGPPNEQFF.

A few counts support this clonotype. V usage is TRBV30 and J usage is TRBJ2-4; maybe TRBD2 (6 bases). This CDR3 comprises 15 residues. The germline V and J ends were trimmed by 0 bases and 2 bases, with 11 bases remaining between them. The V gene's germline CDR1 is GTSNPN and CDR2 SVGIG (reference sequence). CDR3 nucleotides: TGTGCCTGGAGTGTAGCTGGGAGGTCCAAAAACATTCAGTACTTC. It yields the protein CAWSVAGRSKNIQYF.

This clonotype appeared many times. The chain couples TRBV28 to TRBJ1-3, with D uncertain. Germline lookup yields CDR1 MDHEN and CDR2 SYDVKM. The CDR3 is 13 amino acids. V lost 7 bases and J lost 5, with 12 bases in between. The CDR3 region is CASKTPRRNTIYF. The CDR3 coding sequence is TGTGCCAGCAAAACCCCCCGGAGAAACACCATATATTTT.

This clonotype was detected many times. This chain links TRBV12-3 or TRBV12-4 with TRBJ2-7; D not resolved. Trimming took 6 bases from V and 3 from J, leaving 15 bases between them. This CDR3 contains 14 residues. CDR3 in amino acids: CASSPTTTYYEQYF. Written as DNA, the CDR3 is TGTGCCAGCAGCCCTACGACAACTTACTACGAGCAGTACTTC.

This clonotype was recorded many times. The rearrangement uses TRBV7-9 and TRBJ2-5, with D perhaps matching TRBD1 (6 bases). From germline, CDR1 is SEHNR and CDR2 FQNEAQ (reference sequence). The CDR3 consists of 14 residues. Trimming left V 3 bases short and J 5 bases short, with 13 bases between. The DNA of the CDR3 is TGTGCCAGCAGCTTCAATCAGGGGAGTGAGACCCAGTACTTC. It yields the protein CASSFNQGSETQYF.

Ten or more counts support this clonotype. This chain connects TRBV15 to TRBJ1-2; D is uncertain. The CDR3 runs to 17 residues. The germline V gene has CDR1 LNHNV and CDR2 YYDKDF (reference sequence). With 5 bases removed from V and 1 base from J, the gap between germline ends came to 20 bases. The CDR3 DNA follows: TGTGCCACCAGCCCCACCCAAAGCAGCGCCATTAACTATGGCTACACCTTC. Its protein product is CATSPTQSSAINYGYTF.

The J gene is TRBJ2-7, the V gene TRBV12-3 or TRBV12-4; weak D call: TRBD2 (6 bases). The CDR3 totals 12 residues. V was shortened by 8 bases and J by 9 bases, with 17 bases between the two germline ends. The CDR3 DNA reads as TGTGCCAGCGGCTCGGGGGAGCTTGTGCAGTACTTC. As protein: CASGSGELVQYF.

The V gene is TRBV7-9, the J gene TRBJ2-3; unclear D gene. Germline lookup yields CDR1 SEHNR and CDR2 FQNEAQ (reference sequence). The CDR3 length is 13 residues. In DNA form, the CDR3 reads TGTGCAGGAGTGGCGGTGAGCACAGATACGCAGTATTTT. Its protein product is CAGVAVSTDTQYF.

This clonotype was counted a few times. This rearrangement joins TRBV27 to TRBJ1-2; 8 nucleotides match TRBD1. This CDR3 region has 12 residues. The ends lost 6 bases at V and 7 bases at J; junction bases unmatched: 4. In germline, CDR1 is MNHEY, CDR2 SMNVEV (reference sequence). The CDR3 coding sequence is TGTGCCAGCAGGTCAGGGGGCGGTGGCTACACCTTC. Translating it yields CASRSGGGGYTF.

In its sample, this clonotype was seen a few times. V is TRBV4-2 and J is TRBJ1-5; unclear D gene. Looked up from germline, CDR1 is LGHNA and CDR2 is YNFKEQ. The CDR3 consists of 17 residues. The V end lost 1 base, the J end lost 3 bases, and 16 bases lay between the germline ends. CDR3 amino acids: CASSQVLGGEINQPQHF. CDR3 in DNA: TGTGCCAGCAGCCAAGTTTTAGGAGGAGAAATCAATCAGCCCCAGCATTTT.

V is TRBV13 and J is TRBJ2-3; 9 nucleotides align to TRBD2. This CDR3 is 17 amino acids long. CDR1 PRHDT and CDR2 FYEKMQ come from the germline V gene (reference sequence). V was clipped by 5 bases and J by 5 bases; unmatched bases: 14. This chain's CDR3 is CASSLRSAGGPGDTQYF. The CDR3 region has the DNA TGTGCCAGCAGCCTTAGATCGGCGGGAGGGCCGGGAGATACGCAGTATTTT. Supplemented by reference TRBV13 and TRBJ2-3, the full variable domain reads AAGVIQSPRHLIKEKRETATLKCYPIPRHDTVYWYQQGPGQDPQFLISFYEKMQSDKGSIPDRFSAQQFSDYHSELNMSSLELGDSALYFCASSLRSAGGPGDTQYFGPGTRLTVL.

The rearrangement uses TRBV29-1 and TRBJ1-1; D unresolved. The germline V gene encodes CDR1 SQVTM and CDR2 ANQGSEA. V lost 6 bases and J lost 0, with 14 bases in between. CDR3 length: 14 amino acids. CDR3 DNA: TGCAGCGTCGAGGCAGGAGCTGTGAACACTGAAGCTTTCTTT. Translation gives CSVEAGAVNTEAFF.

This chain uses TRBV20-1 with TRBJ2-7; no clear D gene. V was pared by 5 bases and J by 0 bases, with 8 bases between. CDR3 length: 12 amino acids. Germline CDR1 DFQATT, CDR2 SNEGSKA (reference sequence). Here the CDR3 reads CSASPDSYEQYF. The DNA of the CDR3 is TGCAGTGCTTCTCCTGACTCCTACGAGCAGTACTTC.

This clonotype was counted only a few times. The chain carries TRBV20-1 and TRBJ1-5, with D possibly being TRBD1 (5 bases). Germline values: CDR1 DFQATT, CDR2 SNEGSKA (reference sequence). The V gene lost 6 bases and the J gene lost 3 bases, with 12 bases spanning the gap. The CDR3 has 13 residues. This CDR3 is CSATDSDNQPQHF. The CDR3, as DNA: TGCAGTGCCACCGACAGCGACAATCAGCCCCAGCATTTT.

V is TRBV18 and J is TRBJ2-4, with D hard to call. The germline V gene encodes CDR1 KGHSH and CDR2 LQKENI. Trimming took 0 bases from V and 1 from J, leaving 10 bases between them. This CDR3 is 16 amino acids long. The CDR3 region is CASSPPRAEAKNIQYF. CDR3 DNA sequence: TGTGCCAGCTCACCACCAAGGGCGGAGGCCAAAAACATTCAGTACTTC.

This clonotype turned up a few times. CDR3 DNA: TGCAGTGCTAGAGTACAGGGGTCTGCCGAAGCTTTCTTT. Its translation is CSARVQGSAEAFF. The J gene is TRBJ1-1, the V gene TRBV20-1; 7 bases align to TRBD1. The length of the CDR3 is 13 residues. Germline CDR1 is DFQATT and CDR2 is SNEGSKA (reference sequence). The V segment lost 1 base and the J segment 8 bases; nucleotides outside the gene matches: 7.

The sample holds many counts of this clonotype. This chain uses TRBV28 with TRBJ2-5, with 7 positions matching TRBD2. V shed 8 bases and J 3 bases; nucleotides not matched to a gene: 15. This CDR3 has 16 residues. The V gene's germline CDR1 is MDHEN and CDR2 SYDVKM. The CDR3 bases are TGTGCCAGCTATTCGACCGTTGGACTAGAGGAAGAGACCCAGTACTTC. This translates into CASYSTVGLEEETQYF. The entire variable domain, with the rest obtained from reference TRBV28 and TRBJ2-5, is as follows: DVKVTQSSRYLVKRTGEKVFLECVQDMDHENMFWYRQDPGLGLRLIYFSYDVKMKEKGDIPEGYSVSREKKERFSLILESASTNQTSMYLCASYSTVGLEEETQYFGPGTRLLVL.